The 6 T cell receptor beta chains below all came from one sample that was sequenced in a study of T cells after somatic rescue of genetic block. Sequencing used immunoSEQ multiplex PCR; TCRdb keeps in-frame clones, though not all of them. Of 68,000 or so clones in the sample, 80% to 95% are singletons; the top ten hold about 2.9%. The material sequenced was peripheral blood mononuclear cells (PBMCs). The receptors shown here come from a man aged 40-55 years.

This chain joins TRBV5-1 and TRBJ2-7; D is unclear. V was pared by 7 bases and J by 3 bases, with 14 bases between. In germline, CDR1 is SGHRS, CDR2 YFSETQ. The CDR3 consists of 13 residues. The CDR3 coding sequence is TGCGCCAGCGCCCGGGCGGAAGACTACGAGCAGTACTTC. As protein: CASARAEDYEQYF.

The V call is TRBV7-3, the J call TRBJ2-2; D unclear. Germline assignment: CDR1 SGHTA and CDR2 FQGTGA. V lost 0 bases and J lost 5, with 4 bases in between. CDR3 length: 13 residues. Here the CDR3 reads CASSLTRTGELFF. The CDR3, as DNA: TGTGCCAGCAGCTTAACCCGGACCGGGGAGCTGTTTTTT.

V and J are TRBV5-6 and TRBJ1-3; D call uncertain. Germline V gives CDR1 SGHDT, CDR2 YYEEEE. V shed 0 bases and J shed 0 bases, with 10 bases lying between them. The length of the CDR3 is 16 residues. CDR3 loop: CASSLAVAYSGNTIYF. CDR3 DNA: TGTGCCAGCAGCTTGGCCGTGGCATACTCTGGAAACACCATATATTTT.

This chain joins TRBV19 and TRBJ1-3; D is undetermined. There are 17 residues in the CDR3. Germline CDR1 and CDR2: LNHDA and SQIVND (reference sequence). Trimming took off 5 bases at V and 0 bases at J, with 17 bases between the two ends. The CDR3 loop reads CASSLGAGSLSGNTIYF. Here the CDR3 DNA reads TGTGCCAGTAGTCTTGGAGCTGGGAGCCTCTCTGGAAACACCATATATTTT.

The V gene is TRBV9, the J gene TRBJ1-2, with D tentatively TRBD1 (5 bases). Trimming took 0 bases from V and 14 from J, leaving 14 bases between them. The CDR3 sequence is 12 residues long. Germline values: CDR1 SGDLS, CDR2 YYNGEE. The CDR3 DNA sequence: TGTGCCAGCAGCGTAGAGCCCAGGGCTAAGACCTTC. Translated: CASSVEPRAKTF.

Sample share makes this clone large. The identical CDR3 is also encoded by other nucleotide sequences in the sample. V is TRBV27 and J is TRBJ1-6; D gene uncertain. The CDR3 spans 16 residues. Looked up from germline, CDR1 is MNHEY and CDR2 is SMNVEV (reference sequence). Trimming stripped 5 bases from V and 0 bases from J, with 11 bases between. The CDR3 region has the DNA TGTGCCAGCAGTGGTACAGCGAGCTCCTATAATTCACCCCTCCACTTT. Amino acid sequence: CASSGTASSYNSPLHF.